These 18 T cell receptor beta chains originate from one sample sequenced in a study of shared T cell receptors in the human thymus. Sequencing was performed with immunoSEQ multiplex PCR; in TCRdb, only in-frame clones are kept and a portion is missing. The sample lists 700,000 or so clones, approximately 85% occurring once. The same sample was also used in a study of human thymus T cells.

The sample comprised thymocytes. The receptor source for this set is a girl under two years old with a congenital heart defect.

V usage is TRBV9 and J usage is TRBJ1-2, with 7 bases lining up with TRBD1. This CDR3 spans 15 amino acids. V dropped 4 bases and J dropped 7; count of bases not matched to a gene: 13. The germline V gene encodes CDR1 SGDLS and CDR2 YYNGEE. The CDR3 sequence: CASSPPPGQAGGYTF. As DNA, the CDR3 is TGTGCCAGCAGCCCACCACCTGGACAGGCCGGTGGCTACACCTTC.

J is TRBJ2-1 and V is TRBV2; 7 positions agree with TRBD2. V was clipped by 8 bases and J by 10 bases; unmatched bases: 17. Germline-derived CDR1 and CDR2 are SNHLY and FYNNEI. The CDR3 loop spans 15 amino acids. The CDR3 loop reads CASHLNRDYPREQFF. In DNA, the CDR3 is TGTGCCAGCCACCTCAACCGGGACTATCCCCGCGAGCAGTTCTTC.

The sample holds one count of this clone. The chain employs TRBV5-4 and TRBJ2-3; TRBD2 matches at 8 bases. This CDR3 contains 15 residues. Trimming cost V 3 bases and J 1 base; bases outside gene matches: 4. Germline lookup yields CDR1 SGHNT and CDR2 YYREEE (reference sequence). The DNA of the CDR3 is TGTGCCAGCAGCTCCGGGGGACTAGGCACAGATACGCAGTATTTT. Amino acids: CASSSGGLGTDTQYF.

This chain joins TRBV28 and TRBJ2-7, with D maybe TRBD1 (6 bases). Germline loops: CDR1 MDHEN, CDR2 SYDVKM. CDR3 length: 13 residues. V gave up 6 bases and J gave up 2 bases, with 11 bases separating them. The CDR3 loop is CASRVGHPYEQYF. CDR3 DNA sequence: TGTGCCAGCAGAGTGGGACACCCCTACGAGCAGTACTTC.

The sample holds one count of this clone. V usage is TRBV27 and J usage is TRBJ2-5, with 14 bases identical to TRBD2. Looked up from germline, CDR1 is MNHEY and CDR2 is SMNVEV (reference sequence). This CDR3 comprises 16 residues. J lost 4 bases, V lost 6 bases, and 7 bases had no gene match. Here the CDR3 DNA reads TGTGCCAGCAGACAGCCGACTAGCGGGGGGGGAGAGACCCAGTACTTC. It specifies CASRQPTSGGGETQYF.

The gene calls are TRBV11-2 and TRBJ1-5; tentative D call: TRBD1 (6 bases). V was cut by 1 base and J by 7 bases, with 11 bases left in between. Germline loops: CDR1 SGHAT, CDR2 FQNNGV. CDR3 length: 14 amino acids. The CDR3 DNA is TGTGCCAGCAGCTTAGGTGGGACAAGCCAGCCCCAGCATTTT. This codes for CASSLGGTSQPQHF.

The chain is built from TRBV2 and TRBJ2-7, with 7 bases identical to TRBD1. This CDR3 has 15 residues. CDR1 is SNHLY, CDR2 FYNNEI, per germline. J was trimmed by 1 base and V by 7 bases; bases with no gene match: 10. The DNA for the CDR3 is TGTGCCAGCATCCCCGACTTGACAGGGTCCTACGAGCAGTACTTC. This translates into CASIPDLTGSYEQYF.

The V call is TRBV2, the J call TRBJ2-7; 10 bases map to TRBD1. Germline values: CDR1 SNHLY, CDR2 FYNNEI. The CDR3 loop spans 18 amino acids. The trim removed 7 bases at V and 1 base at J, leaving 16 bases unmatched. The DNA of the CDR3 is TGTGCCAGCACTCCCCGCTCCGGGACAGGGGAATATTCCTACGAGCAGTACTTC. Residues: CASTPRSGTGEYSYEQYF.

This chain connects TRBV11-2 to TRBJ1-5; D not resolved. CDR1 and CDR2 from the germline V gene are SGHAT and FQNNGV. CDR3 length: 14 amino acids. V was cut by 5 bases and J by 4 bases, with 12 bases left in between. The CDR3 protein is CASSPRPENQPQHF. In DNA form, the CDR3 reads TGTGCCAGCAGCCCACGTCCAGAAAATCAGCCCCAGCATTTT.

This chain connects TRBV4-3 to TRBJ2-7, with D hard to call. V dropped 6 bases and J dropped 4 bases, with 19 bases sitting between them. CDR1 is LGHNA, CDR2 YSLEER, per germline. This CDR3 is built from 15 residues. CDR3 in amino acids: CASSQTKAQIYEQYF. The CDR3 DNA is TGCGCCAGCAGTCAAACCAAGGCACAGATATACGAGCAGTACTTC.

The J gene is TRBJ1-5, the V gene TRBV12-5; 8 nucleotides line up with TRBD1. CDR1 is LGHNT, CDR2 FRNRAP, per germline. The CDR3 is 15 residues long. Trimming at V came to 6 bases and at J to 7 bases, leaving 11 bases not matched to a gene. The CDR3 sequence is CASGLRTGRDQPQHF. Here the CDR3 DNA reads TGTGCTAGTGGCTTGAGGACAGGGAGGGACCAGCCCCAGCATTTT.

This clone turned up a few times. J is TRBJ2-7 and V is TRBV14; 8 nucleotides line up with TRBD1. CDR3 length equals 14 residues. Germline-derived CDR1 and CDR2 are SGHDN and FVKESK. V trimming: 2 bases; J trimming: 5 bases; junction bases outside the gene matches: 5. This CDR3 is CASSQIQGDDEQYF. In nucleotides, the CDR3 is TGTGCCAGCAGCCAAATACAGGGGGACGACGAGCAGTACTTC.

This clone was seen just once. The genes are TRBV19 and TRBJ1-5, with 8 positions matching TRBD1. Germline V gene sequence: CDR1 LNHDA, CDR2 SQIVND (reference sequence). V was pared by 4 bases and J by 6 bases, with 5 bases of the junction left unmatched. CDR3 length: 14 amino acids. DNA for the CDR3: TGTGCCAGTAGTACCGGACAGGGTAGTCAGCCCCAGCATTTT. Amino acids: CASSTGQGSQPQHF.

This chain uses TRBV5-1 with TRBJ2-6, with 8 bases identical to TRBD2. Germline CDR1 is SGHRS and CDR2 is YFSETQ. Trimming took 4 bases from V and 2 from J; bases not matched to a gene: 17. This CDR3 comprises 20 residues. The CDR3 here is CASSDLTSVPQGTGANVLTF. The CDR3 DNA sequence: TGCGCCAGCAGCGATCTGACTAGCGTTCCTCAGGGGACTGGGGCCAACGTCCTGACTTTC.

The rearrangement joins TRBV5-6 to TRBJ1-6; D unresolved. Germline-derived CDR1 and CDR2 are SGHDT and YYEEEE. The CDR3 covers 15 residues. V was clipped by 6 bases and J by 5 bases, with 15 bases between them. The CDR3 DNA sequence: TGTGCCAGCACCACAGCTACAACAAATAATTCACCCCTCCACTTT. As protein: CASTTATTNNSPLHF. The full variable domain, in which reference TRBV5-6 and TRBJ1-6 provide the parts outside the CDR3, is DAGVTQSPTHLIKTRGQQVTLRCSPKSGHDTVSWYQQALGQGPQFIFQYYEEEERQRGNFPDRFSGHQFPNYSSELNVNALLLGDSALYLCASTTATTNNSPLHFGNGTRLTVT.

V and J are TRBV9 and TRBJ2-1; 9 bases agree with TRBD2. CDR1 and CDR2 (germline): SGDLS, YYNGEE. V was pared by 3 bases and J by 6 bases, with 7 bases of the junction left unmatched. CDR3 size: 15 residues. The DNA for the CDR3 is TGTGCCAGCAGCGAGCGCGGGGGGGCCGTCAATGAGCAGTTCTTC. This codes for CASSERGGAVNEQFF.

The CDR3 DNA reads as TGCGCCAGCAGCCAAGCAAGGGGCGATGGCTACACCTTC. The encoded protein is CASSQARGDGYTF. The chain recombines TRBV4-3 with TRBJ1-2, with D perhaps TRBD1 (5 bases). V was clipped by 1 base and J by 6 bases, with 9 bases between them. The CDR3 is 13 amino acids. Germline CDR1 is LGHNA and CDR2 is YSLEER.

The chain links TRBV4-1 to TRBJ2-1; no clear D. Germline-derived CDR1 and CDR2 are MGHRA and YSYEKL. The V end lost 1 base, the J end lost 6 bases, and 13 bases lay between the germline ends. The CDR3 extends over 15 amino acids. The CDR3 region is CASSQGHRCPNEQFF. In DNA form, the CDR3 reads TGCGCCAGCAGCCAAGGGCACAGATGCCCCAATGAGCAGTTCTTC.